Listed here is a single TCR beta chain. The antigen remains undetermined. MiXCR, run by TCRdb on the reads, gives a single entry per CDR3 protein. The sample carries a few hundred thousand distinct CDR3 sequences, roughly 43% recorded once. The J segment lost 10 bases and the V segment lost 1 base, leaving 10 bases of the junction unmatched. Germline CDR1 and CDR2: DFQATT and SNEGSKA (reference sequence). The CDR3 covers 15 residues. This sample is drawn from a study of T cell repertoires in cytomegalovirus infection. Study information: Recently identified HLA-C-restricted CMV epitopes were used, and well-studied HLA-B-restricted CMV epitopes were used as well. Public TCR beta signatures indicated both CMV infection and matching HLA type. Notes on the study in general: HLA-C-restricted TCR beta clonotypes specific for CMV led the ex vivo response. Using cumulative public TCR beta family frequency, the authors identified those who carried CMV together with the relevant HLA.

This chain connects TRBV20-1 to TRBJ1-6; 7 nucleotides match TRBD1. The receptor's source is a human donor in good health (CMV status not recorded). Some clones in this sample may be carry-over from other donors' samples. The input for sequencing was cultured PBMCs, taken from culture after CMV antigen stimulation. In DNA form, the CDR3 reads TGCAGTGCTAGAGCCGACAGGGATTACGGGTCACCCCTCCACTTT. Its translation is CSARADRDYGSPLHF.